This T cell receptor beta chain appears in the sequencing data of a study of shared clonotypes between healthy human individuals (dated by TCRdb to the early 2020s). A note on the overall study: A couple of women and three men aged 18 to 49 years were included in the cohort. Different laboratories and diverse techniques were used to prepare libraries and sequence TCR repertoires, to increase sequencing depth and limit assay-specific biases. Each donor's leukapheresis produced roughly between roughly 0.9 and 9 billion PBMCs. For each donor, three plates each were used for CD4 naive and CD4 memory, two plates were used for CD8 naive, and one plate was used for CD8 memory. Blood TCR repertoires of a handful of healthy adults were deeply sequenced to estimate repertoire size and the extent of clonotype sharing between individuals.

The donors were healthy, HIV-negative adults who had no recently reported acute infections or vaccinations. All donors were Caucasian adults living in Nashville, Tennessee, USA. Magnetic negative selection was used to enrich CD4+ T cells, after which naive cells were positively selected on CD45RA and the negative fraction became the memory subset. Blood was obtained by leukapheresis, after which PBMCs were separated by Ficoll-Histopaque density gradient centrifugation and cryopreserved in liquid nitrogen vapor phase. Purity and quantity of every magnetically sorted T cell population were checked by analytical flow cytometry. Each sorted fraction had its genomic DNA isolated and then quantified by UV absorbance on a Nanodrop 2000c. Results and caveats for the whole study, not just this receptor: Based on pairwise subsampling, the degree of clonotype sharing among donors was expected to be affected by sequencing depth. Rarefaction of sorted-subset datasets indicated incomplete sequencing despite the large sequencing depth. Sampling was restricted to blood, and TCR repertoires in tissues likely differ from the TCR repertoires found in blood. When a handful of donors were compared, the shared fraction of clonotypes was around 5% for naive CD4, around 3.5% for naive CD8, about 2.5% for memory CD4, and less than 0.5% for memory CD8. Compared with non-shared clonotypes, clonotypes shared by all four sorted-subset donors had higher generation probabilities. Because the study included only a small number of donors, the genetic and exposure-history diversity represented was limited. Naive subsets generally had larger estimated clonotype richness than memory subsets did.

V is clipped by 1 base and J by 10 bases, and the sequence between their germline boundaries is 10 bases long. CDR1 and CDR2 are read off the germline V gene as LGHNA and YNFKEQ. The CDR3 sequence holds 12 residues, the cysteine and phenylalanine included. The kept DNA is CDR3 alone, 36 bases in frame from the first base. In the case of this clone: Its specific antigen is unknown. No much larger clone exists at a distance of one base, and base qualities are not known.

Using the deep immunoSEQ assay, multiplex PCR amplified TCR CDR3 regions from genomic DNA. Extracted genomic DNA from each cell subset was spread evenly across all wells of several immunoSEQ 96-well plates, with each plate serving as a replicate. Each replicate PCR for sorted subsets received about 210 ng genomic DNA, equal to roughly 33,000 T cell genomes. Purified libraries were quantified with a Qubit 3.0 fluorometer, sized on a Bioanalyzer 2100, and re-quantified with the KAPA Library Quantification kit. Every immunoSEQ 96-well plate was sequenced on a separate single-read 150-cycle Illumina NextSeq 550 flow cell. The authors' pipeline ran thus. Because only junctional sequences without quality scores were contained in the immunoSEQ output, filtering matching that applied to full-length reads could not be performed. To assign V/J genes and CDR3, sequences were annotated using PyIR, a Python wrapper for IgBLAST v1.9, with IMGT germline references. Reads with weak V/J assignments (E-value above 1e-6), missing CDR3, stop codons, out-of-frame junctions, or ambiguous translated residues were removed. V3J clonotypes were defined as sequences sharing the same inferred V gene, J gene, and CDR3 amino acid sequence. Percentage overlap between repertoires was calculated by dividing the number of shared unique clonotypes by the size of the smaller repertoire. Richness of each repertoire was evaluated using RTK rarefaction, the Chao1 estimator, and Recon v2.1 estimates of unobserved clonotypes. For all TCRbeta clonotypes obtained by the gDNA method from a few donors, generation probabilities were computed with OLGA. The clones in this table, taken by TCRdb from immuneACCESS, are in-frame only. Not every clone is retained; where verified, under half of the shortfall comes from an unresolved V gene, and the cause of the rest is unknown. The V and J calls and clone size were taken over from that table, and D and trimming were inferred from the DNA. This sample comprises some 2.4 million clones, roughly 93% of them detected only once. The top ten constitute 0.36% of the sample.

The receptor was derived from a man between 18 and 35 years old in good health. Some clones in this sample may be carry-over from other donors' samples. What was sequenced was naive CD4+ T cells from PBMCs. This sample's cell subset or site label indicates: CD45RA+ positively selected. This chain is built from TRBV4-2 and TRBJ1-1; the D region possibly corresponds to TRBD1 (5 bases align). Here is the DNA: TGTGCCAGCAGCCAAGGTCGGCAGGGAGCTTTCTTT. It translates to CASSQGRQGAFF.